This TCR beta chain stems from a study of cytomegalovirus exposure and HLA in healthy donors. Findings of the study overall: For most TCR beta V segments, an earlier analysis put the productive rate at about 90% or about 30% of the time. It was confirmed in vitro that a few of the CMV-associated chains were specific for CMV antigens. Upon later analysis, TCR association rates were observed to vary by HLA locus, being highest for DRB1 and lowest for HLA-C.

This clone was observed a few times. Antigen specificity is unknown. This PCR relied on a set of 60 Vbeta primers and 13 Jbeta primers. Only in-frame clones appear in the TCRdb table, and some are missing; sequencing was by immunoSEQ multiplex PCR. The sample lists over 150,000 clones; 74% were seen once. CDR3 length: 14 residues. Trimming shortened V by 1 base and J by 5 bases, and 11 bases separated the two germline ends. The V gene's germline CDR1 is SGHTA and CDR2 FQGNSA. Sequenced input: PBMCs. The TCR was taken from a woman under 40 in good health and CMV-seropositive. This chain uses TRBV7-2 with TRBJ2-5; D is possibly TRBD2 (5 bases). DNA of the CDR3: TGTGCCAGCAGCTTAGACGGACCGGGGGAGACCCAGTACTTC. Protein product: CASSLDGPGETQYF.